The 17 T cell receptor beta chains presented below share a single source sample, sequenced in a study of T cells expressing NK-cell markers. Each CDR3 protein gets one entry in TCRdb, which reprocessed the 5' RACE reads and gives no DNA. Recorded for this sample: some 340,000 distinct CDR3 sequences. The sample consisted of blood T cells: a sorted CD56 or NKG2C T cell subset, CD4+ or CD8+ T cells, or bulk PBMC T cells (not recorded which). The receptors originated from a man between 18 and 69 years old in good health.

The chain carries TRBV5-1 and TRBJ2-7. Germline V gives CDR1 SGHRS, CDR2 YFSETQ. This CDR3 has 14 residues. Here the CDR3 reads CASSAGRGSYEQYF.

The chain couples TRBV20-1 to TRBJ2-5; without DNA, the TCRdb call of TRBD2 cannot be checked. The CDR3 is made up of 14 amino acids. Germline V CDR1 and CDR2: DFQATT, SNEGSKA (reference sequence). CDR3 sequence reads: CSASSGGAFETQYF.

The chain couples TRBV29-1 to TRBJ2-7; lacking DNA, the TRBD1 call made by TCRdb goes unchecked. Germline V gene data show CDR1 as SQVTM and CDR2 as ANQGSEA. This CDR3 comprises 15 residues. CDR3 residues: CSVEDMVRGTYEQYF.

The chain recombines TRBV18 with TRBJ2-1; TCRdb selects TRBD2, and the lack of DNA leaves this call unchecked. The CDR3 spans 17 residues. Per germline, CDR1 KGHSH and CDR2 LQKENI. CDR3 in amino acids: CASSPPSSGGHYNEQFF.

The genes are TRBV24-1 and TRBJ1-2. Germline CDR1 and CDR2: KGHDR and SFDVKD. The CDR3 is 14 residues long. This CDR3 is CATSDRDFSGGYTF.

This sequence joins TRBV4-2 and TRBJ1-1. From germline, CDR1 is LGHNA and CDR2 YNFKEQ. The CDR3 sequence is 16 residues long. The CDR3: CASSQDVLRRTTEAFF.

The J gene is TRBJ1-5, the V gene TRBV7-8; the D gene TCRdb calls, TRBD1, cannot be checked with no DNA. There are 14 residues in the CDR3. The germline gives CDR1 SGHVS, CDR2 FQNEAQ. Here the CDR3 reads CASSSAGTGIIQHF.

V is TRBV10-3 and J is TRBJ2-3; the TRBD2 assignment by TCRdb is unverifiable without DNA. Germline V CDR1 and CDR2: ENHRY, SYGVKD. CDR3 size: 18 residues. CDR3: CAISKTSGGPSGTDTQYF.

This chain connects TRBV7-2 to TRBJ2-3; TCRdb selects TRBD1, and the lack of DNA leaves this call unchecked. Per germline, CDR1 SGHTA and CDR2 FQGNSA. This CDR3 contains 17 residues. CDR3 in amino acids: CASSLVSGQVVSDTQYF.

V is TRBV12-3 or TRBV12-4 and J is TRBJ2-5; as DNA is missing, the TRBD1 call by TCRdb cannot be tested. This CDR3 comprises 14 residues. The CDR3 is CASSLAFSPETQYF.

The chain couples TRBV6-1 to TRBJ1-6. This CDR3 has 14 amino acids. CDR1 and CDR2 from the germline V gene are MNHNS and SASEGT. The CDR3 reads CASSSRNSFSPLHF.

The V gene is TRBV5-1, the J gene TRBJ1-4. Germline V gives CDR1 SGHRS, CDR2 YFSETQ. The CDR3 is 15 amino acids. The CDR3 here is CASSLAETVAEKLFF.

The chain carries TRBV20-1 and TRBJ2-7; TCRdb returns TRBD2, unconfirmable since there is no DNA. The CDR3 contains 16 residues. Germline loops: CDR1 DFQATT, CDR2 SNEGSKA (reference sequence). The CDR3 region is CSARLAGGRRFAEQYF.

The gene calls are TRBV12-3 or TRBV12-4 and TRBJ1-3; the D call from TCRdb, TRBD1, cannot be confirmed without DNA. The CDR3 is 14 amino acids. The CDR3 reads CASTRLKSGNTIYF.

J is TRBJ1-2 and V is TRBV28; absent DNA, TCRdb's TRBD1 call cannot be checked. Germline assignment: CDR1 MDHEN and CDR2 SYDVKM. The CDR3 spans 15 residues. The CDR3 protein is CASSLSWKNRGGYTF.

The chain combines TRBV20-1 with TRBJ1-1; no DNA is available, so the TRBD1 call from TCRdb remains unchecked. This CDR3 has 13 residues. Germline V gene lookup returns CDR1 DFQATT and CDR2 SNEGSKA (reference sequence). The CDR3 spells CSAPKTGGTEAFF.

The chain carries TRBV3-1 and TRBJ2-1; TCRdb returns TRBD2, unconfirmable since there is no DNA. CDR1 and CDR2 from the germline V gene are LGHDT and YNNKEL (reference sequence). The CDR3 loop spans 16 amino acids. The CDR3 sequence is CASSQTSQYRGNEQFF.